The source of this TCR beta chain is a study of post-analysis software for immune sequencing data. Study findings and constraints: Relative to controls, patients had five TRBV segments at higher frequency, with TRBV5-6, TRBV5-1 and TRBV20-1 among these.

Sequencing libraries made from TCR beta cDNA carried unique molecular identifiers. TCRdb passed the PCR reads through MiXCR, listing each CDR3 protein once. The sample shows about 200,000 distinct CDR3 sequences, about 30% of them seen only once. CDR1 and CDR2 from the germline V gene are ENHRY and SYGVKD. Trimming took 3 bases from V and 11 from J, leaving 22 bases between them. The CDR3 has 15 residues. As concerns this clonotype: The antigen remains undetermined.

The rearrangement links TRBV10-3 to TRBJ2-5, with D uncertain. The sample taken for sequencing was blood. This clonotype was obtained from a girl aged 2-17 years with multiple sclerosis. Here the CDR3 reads CAISEVGRDPLGQYF. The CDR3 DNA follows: TGTGCCATCAGTGAAGTAGGTAGGGATCCGCTCGGGCAGTACTTC.